This TCR beta chain was obtained from a study of early T cells in non-severe SARS-CoV-2 infection (dated by TCRdb to 2020 to 2023). Background on the whole study: TCR sequencing used bulk RNA from unsorted whole blood, so alpha and beta chains could not be paired. Here is what the overall study found, with its caveats: VDJdb matching was skewed toward anti-spike CD8 responses and likely underestimated virus-specific expansions, missing private and CD4 specificities.

This was a case-control study nested in a cohort of healthcare workers in London, UK, who had nasopharyngeal swab PCR tests and blood samples taken every week. Healthcare workers were recruited between 23 and 31 March 2020, during the week of the UK lockdown, and were followed weekly for up to about 15 weeks. The CDR1 and CDR2 encoded by the germline V gene are SGHTA and FQGNSA. The CDR3 sequence holds 15 residues, the cysteine and phenylalanine included. Of the read, only the CDR3 DNA is kept; its 45 bases are in frame from base 1. For this chain, trimming is 3 bases at the V end and 2 bases at the J end, and the number of junction bases without a gene match is 4. Libraries were made using 5' RACE. Sequencing used a NextSeq 500. In the TCR library protocol, unique molecular identifiers were attached to individual cDNA molecules to correct for PCR bias and sequencing error. Both TCR alpha and beta chains were sequenced, and tight co-correlation was observed between alpha and beta sequence abundances in each sample. As for how the authors treated the data: Decombinator V4 was used to annotate TCR sequences for V gene, J gene and CDR3. Expanded TCRs were defined as changing significantly between any two time points under a Poisson model with p below 0.0001. TCR abundances were normalised to the total number of TCRs sequenced per sample and expressed as counts per million. TRAV1-2 paired with TRAJ12, TRAJ20 or TRAJ33 defined MAIT TCRs, while TRAV10 paired with TRAJ18 defined iNKT TCRs. A search of VDJdb, accessed on 1 November 2021, was run for TCRs annotated to CMV, EBV and SARS-CoV-2, with TCRs annotated for multiple antigens excluded. The public reads were run again by TCRdb, first through fastp at Q25 and then through MiXCR, and only productive beta chains were kept. Merged by CDR3 protein, the rows form single entries marked with the most common genes and DNA. The V and J calls reflect TCRdb's pipeline rather than the authors' work. The sample table shows 55,000 to 65,000 distinct CDR3 sequences, and about 9.8% are seen once. Approximately 15% of the sample is taken by the ten largest.

In this sample, this clonotype turned up many times. The antigen this receptor binds is unknown. One base away there is no much larger clone; base qualities are not given. Sample: whole blood. This TCR was recovered from an adult who was a healthcare worker with PCR-confirmed SARS-CoV-2 infection or an uninfected control (not recorded which). The V gene is TRBV7-2 and the J gene is TRBJ2-7, and 10 bases in between align with TRBD2. Here is the DNA: TGTGCCAGCAGCTTCCTAGCGGGAGCTCCCTACGAGCAGTACTTC. It encodes CASSFLAGAPYEQYF.